One sample yielded the 3 T cell receptor beta chains listed below, sequenced in a study of blood T cells in healthy people across ages. Using a J-beta primer mix together with a sample-barcoded 5' primer, a second PCR was run for 7 to 11 cycles. In TCRdb, the 5' RACE reads were re-called with MiXCR into one record per CDR3 protein. Here the sample spans around 790,000 distinct CDR3 sequences, about 42% being singletons. Sequenced sample: blood. The source is a man aged 60 to 69 in good health.

The CDR3 region is CASSPGEGTYNEQYF. The DNA for the CDR3 is TGTGCCAGCAGTCCCGGGGAGGGGACCTACAATGAGCAGTACTTC. The chain recombines TRBV27 with TRBJ2-1; TRBD2 aligns across 7 bases. The DNA end is a closer match to TRBJ2-7, so the J assignment may be wrong. CDR1 and CDR2 from the germline V gene are MNHEY and SMNVEV (reference sequence). The CDR3 is 15 residues long.

The chain is built from TRBV2 and TRBJ1-5, with 7 bases fitting TRBD1. Germline CDR1 SNHLY, CDR2 FYNNEI. Trimming at V came to 10 bases and at J to 3 bases, leaving 12 bases not matched to a gene. This CDR3 has 15 amino acids. CDR3 region: CAIAKGAADNQPQHF. CDR3 DNA sequence: TGTGCCATCGCAAAGGGGGCGGCAGACAATCAGCCCCAGCATTTT.

This clonotype occurred once. The V and J genes are TRBV29-1 and TRBJ1-1; D unresolved. The CDR3 consists of 13 residues. V lost 7 bases, J lost 0 bases, and 12 bases lay in between. Germline CDR1 and CDR2: SQVTM and ANQGSEA. CDR3 sequence (DNA): TGCAGCGGGGGAATCCAGATGAACACTGAAGCTTTCTTT. It is translated as CSGGIQMNTEAFF.